This TCR beta chain was recorded in a study of blood T cells in healthy people across ages. Study-level findings and limits: A roughly linear age-dependent decrease characterized TCR beta diversity per million T cells.

The CDR3 length is 15 residues. CDR1 is LGHNA, CDR2 YSLEER, per germline. Together with a sample-barcoded 5' primer, a J-beta primer mix was included in a second PCR lasting roughly 7 to 11 cycles. MiXCR, applied by TCRdb to the 5' RACE reads, yields one record per CDR3 protein. The table has about 560,000 distinct CDR3 sequences, about 29% seen once; the top ten hold about 3.9%. About this clonotype itself: Its cognate antigen is unknown.

The data were also submitted as part of a second study, on T cells of mothers and their children. That report adds: Donation involved three healthy Caucasian mothers and the six children that they had. No clone of persistent microchimeric T cells was detected.

This TCR was recovered from a boy aged 2 to 10 in good health. Sequences were obtained from blood. The chain carries TRBV4-3 and TRBJ2-5, with a weak D call TRBD1 (6 bases). The DNA matches TRBJ2-7 better at its end, which makes the J call doubtful. This CDR3 reads CASSQDWAGDYEQYF. In nucleotides, the CDR3 is TGCGCCAGCAGCCAAGATTGGGCAGGGGACTACGAGCAGTACTTC.